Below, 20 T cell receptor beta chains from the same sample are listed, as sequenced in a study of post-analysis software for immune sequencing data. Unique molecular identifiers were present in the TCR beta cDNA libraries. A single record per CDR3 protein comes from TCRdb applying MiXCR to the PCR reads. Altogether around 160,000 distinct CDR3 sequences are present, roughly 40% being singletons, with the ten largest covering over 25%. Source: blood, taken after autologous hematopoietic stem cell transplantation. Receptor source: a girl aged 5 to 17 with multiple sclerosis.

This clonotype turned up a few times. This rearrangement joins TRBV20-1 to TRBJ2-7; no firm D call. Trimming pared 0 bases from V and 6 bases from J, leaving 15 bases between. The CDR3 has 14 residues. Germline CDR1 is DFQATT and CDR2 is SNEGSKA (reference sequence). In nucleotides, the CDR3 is TGCAGTGCTAGAGACCTCCAGACAAGTCTCGAGCAGTACTTC. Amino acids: CSARDLQTSLEQYF.

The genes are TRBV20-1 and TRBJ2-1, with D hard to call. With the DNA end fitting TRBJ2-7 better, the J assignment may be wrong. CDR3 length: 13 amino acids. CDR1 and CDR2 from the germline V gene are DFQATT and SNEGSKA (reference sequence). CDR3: CSARSEQRYEQYF. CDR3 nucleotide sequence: TGCAGTGCTAGGAGTGAGCAGCGCTACGAGCAGTACTTC.

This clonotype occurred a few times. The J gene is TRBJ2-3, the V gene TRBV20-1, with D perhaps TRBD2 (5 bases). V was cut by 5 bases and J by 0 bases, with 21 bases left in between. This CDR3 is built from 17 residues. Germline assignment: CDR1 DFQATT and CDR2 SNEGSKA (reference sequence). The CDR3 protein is CSAPLGGPPSSTDTQYF. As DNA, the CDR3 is TGCAGTGCTCCTCTTGGCGGGCCACCCTCTAGCACAGATACGCAGTATTTT.

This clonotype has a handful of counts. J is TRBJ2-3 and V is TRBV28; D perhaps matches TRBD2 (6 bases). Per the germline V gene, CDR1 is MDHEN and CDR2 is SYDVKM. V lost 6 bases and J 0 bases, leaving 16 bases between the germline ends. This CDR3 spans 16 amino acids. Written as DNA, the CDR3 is TGTGCCAGCAGCTTGCCTTGGGGGGATAGCACAGATACGCAGTATTTT. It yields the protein CASSLPWGDSTDTQYF.

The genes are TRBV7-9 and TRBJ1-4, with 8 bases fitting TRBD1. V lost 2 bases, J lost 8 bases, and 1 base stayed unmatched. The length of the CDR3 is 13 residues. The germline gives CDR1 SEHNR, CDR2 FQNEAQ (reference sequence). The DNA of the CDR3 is TGTGCCAGCAGCTTACGACAGGGGGAAAAACTGTTTTTT. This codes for CASSLRQGEKLFF.

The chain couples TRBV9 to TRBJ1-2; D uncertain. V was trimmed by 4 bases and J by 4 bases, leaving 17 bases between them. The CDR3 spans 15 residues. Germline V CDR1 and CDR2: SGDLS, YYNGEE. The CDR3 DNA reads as TGTGCCAGCAGCTTTGGACGGCGAGACACCTATGGCTACACCTTC. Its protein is CASSFGRRDTYGYTF.

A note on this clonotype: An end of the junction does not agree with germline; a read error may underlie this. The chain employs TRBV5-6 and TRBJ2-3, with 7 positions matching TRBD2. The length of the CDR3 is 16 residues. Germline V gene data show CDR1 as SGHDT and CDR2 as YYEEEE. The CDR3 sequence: CAGSPTGGSLTDTQYF. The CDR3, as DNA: TGTGCCGGCAGCCCCACGGGCGGGAGTCTCACAGATACGCAGTATTTT.

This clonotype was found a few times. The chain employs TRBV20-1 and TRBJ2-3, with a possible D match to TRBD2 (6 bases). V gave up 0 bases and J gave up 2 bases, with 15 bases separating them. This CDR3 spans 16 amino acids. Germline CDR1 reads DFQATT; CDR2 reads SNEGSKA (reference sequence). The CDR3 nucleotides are TGCAGTGCTAGAGAAAACGGGGGTCAGACCACAGATACGCAGTATTTT. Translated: CSARENGGQTTDTQYF.

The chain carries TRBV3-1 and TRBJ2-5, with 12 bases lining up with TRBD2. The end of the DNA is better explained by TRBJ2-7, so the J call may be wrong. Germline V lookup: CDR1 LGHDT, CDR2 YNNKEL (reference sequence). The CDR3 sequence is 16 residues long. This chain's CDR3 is CASSQDLLAGGPEQYF. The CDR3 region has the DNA TGTGCCAGCAGCCAAGATCTACTAGCGGGAGGACCCGAGCAGTACTTC.

CDR3 region: CASSSSGTSYNEQYF. The CDR3 DNA is TGTGCCAGCAGCTCAAGCGGCACCTCCTACAATGAGCAGTACTTC. The chain carries TRBV12-3 or TRBV12-4 and TRBJ2-1, with a weak D call TRBD2 (5 bases). Near its end, the DNA agrees better with TRBJ2-7, so the J call may be wrong. The length of the CDR3 is 15 residues.

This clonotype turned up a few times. The CDR3: CASSLRPNTEAFF. CDR3 nucleotides: TGTGCCAGCAGTTTGAGGCCGAACACTGAAGCTTTCTTT. The rearrangement links TRBV12-3 or TRBV12-4 to TRBJ1-1; no clear D gene. CDR3 length equals 13 residues. Trimming cost V 3 bases and J 1 base, with 6 bases left between them.

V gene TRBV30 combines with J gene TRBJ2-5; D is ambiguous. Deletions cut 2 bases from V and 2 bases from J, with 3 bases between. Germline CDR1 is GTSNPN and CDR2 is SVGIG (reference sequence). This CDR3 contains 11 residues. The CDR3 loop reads CAWSKQETQYF. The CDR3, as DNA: TGTGCCTGGAGTAAACAAGAGACCCAGTACTTC. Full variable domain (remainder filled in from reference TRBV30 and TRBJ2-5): SQTIHQWPATLVQPVGSPLSLECTVEGTSNPNLYWYRQAAGRGLQLLFYSVGIGQISSEVPQNLSASRPQDRQFILSSKKLLLSDSGFYLCAWSKQETQYFGPGTRLLVL.

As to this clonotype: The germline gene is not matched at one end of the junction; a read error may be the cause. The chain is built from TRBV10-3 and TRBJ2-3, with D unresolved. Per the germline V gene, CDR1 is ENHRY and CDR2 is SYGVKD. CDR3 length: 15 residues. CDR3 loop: CAVSEFLVGTDTQYF. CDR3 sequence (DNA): TGTGCCGTCAGTGAATTTCTGGTTGGCACAGATACGCAGTATTTT.

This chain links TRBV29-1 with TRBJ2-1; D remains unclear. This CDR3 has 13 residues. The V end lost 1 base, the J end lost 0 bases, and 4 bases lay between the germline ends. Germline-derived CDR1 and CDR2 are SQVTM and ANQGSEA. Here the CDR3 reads CSVEVTSYNEQFF. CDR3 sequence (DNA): TGCAGCGTTGAAGTCACCTCCTACAATGAGCAGTTCTTC.

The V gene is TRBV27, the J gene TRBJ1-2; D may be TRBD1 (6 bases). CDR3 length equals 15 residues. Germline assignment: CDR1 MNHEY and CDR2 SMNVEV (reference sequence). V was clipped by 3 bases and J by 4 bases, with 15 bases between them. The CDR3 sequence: CASSFKDRSFYGYTF. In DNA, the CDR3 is TGTGCCAGCAGTTTCAAAGACAGGTCCTTCTATGGCTACACCTTC.

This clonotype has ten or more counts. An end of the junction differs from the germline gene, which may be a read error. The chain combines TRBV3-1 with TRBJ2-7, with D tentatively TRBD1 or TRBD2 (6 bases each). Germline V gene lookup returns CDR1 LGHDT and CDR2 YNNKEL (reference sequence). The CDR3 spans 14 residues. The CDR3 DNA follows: TGCGCCAGCAGCCAAGGGGGGAGATCCTACGAGCAGTACTTC. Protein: CASSQGGRSYEQYF.

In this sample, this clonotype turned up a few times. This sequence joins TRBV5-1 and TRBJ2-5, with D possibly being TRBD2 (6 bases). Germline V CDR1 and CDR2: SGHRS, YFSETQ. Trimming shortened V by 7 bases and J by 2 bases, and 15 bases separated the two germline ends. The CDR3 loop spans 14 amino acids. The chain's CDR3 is CASYTSPKQETQYF. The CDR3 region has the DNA TGCGCCAGCTACACTAGCCCTAAACAAGAGACCCAGTACTTC.

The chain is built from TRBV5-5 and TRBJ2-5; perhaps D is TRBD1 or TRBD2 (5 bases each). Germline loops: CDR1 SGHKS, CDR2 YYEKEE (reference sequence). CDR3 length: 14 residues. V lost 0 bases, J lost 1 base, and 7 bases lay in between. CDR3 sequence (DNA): TGTGCCAGCAGCTTGGTTGGGACCCAAGAGACCCAGTACTTC. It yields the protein CASSLVGTQETQYF.

CDR3 in DNA: TGTGCCAGCAGCGTCCCCTCGGGGGGGCTTTACCAAGAGACCCAGTACTTC. Its protein is CASSVPSGGLYQETQYF. The chain carries TRBV7-9 and TRBJ2-7; 8 bases match TRBD2. The J call may be wrong; the DNA end is better matched by TRBJ2-5. The CDR3 contains 17 residues. The germline V gene encodes CDR1 SEHNR and CDR2 FQNEAQ (reference sequence).

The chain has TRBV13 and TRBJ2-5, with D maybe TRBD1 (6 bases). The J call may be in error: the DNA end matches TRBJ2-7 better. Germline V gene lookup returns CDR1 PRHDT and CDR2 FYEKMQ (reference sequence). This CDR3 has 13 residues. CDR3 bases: TGTGCCAGCAGCTTCACGTCAGGGGCCGAGCAGTACTTC. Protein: CASSFTSGAEQYF.